Each of the 27 T cell receptor beta chains below was sequenced from the same sample in a study of tumor-infiltrating lymphocytes in primary liver carcinoma. TCR beta cDNA was reverse-transcribed from around 0.55 ug of total RNA. The reaction used a constant-region primer and ProtoScript II reverse transcriptase. Slightly modified ARM-PCR served as the procedure for the TCR beta libraries. These libraries came from three rounds of nested multiplex PCR. The opening two PCR rounds, 10 cycles each, paired TRBV1-TRBV30 forward primers with a C-beta reverse primer. TCRdb recomputed calls from the multiplex PCR reads with MiXCR, one row per CDR3 protein. The top ten clones hold 12% to 15% of a sample with approximately 76,000 distinct CDR3 sequences, about two thirds of them seen once. From roughly 18-30 mg of unsorted bulk tissue, DNA and RNA were co-extracted together. The sequenced material came from liver tumor tissue from sampling region 4. Specified subset: tumor region T4, right-lateral pole. The receptors derive from a woman in her sixties with primary liver carcinoma and hepatitis B virus infection.

A note on this clonotype: Sequence at one end of the junction differs from germline and may be a read error. The rearrangement uses TRBV10-2 and TRBJ2-6; 8 positions match TRBD2. Germline V CDR1 and CDR2: WSHSY, SAAADI. The CDR3 is 17 amino acids. CDR3 protein: CATEGLVGFSGANVLTF. The CDR3 DNA sequence: TGTGCCACTGAGGGACTAGTGGGGTTCTCTGGGGCCAACGTCCTGACTTTC.

Turning to this clonotype: A much larger clone lies a single base off, so this may be a read error. The V call is TRBV5-1, the J call TRBJ2-5; no clear D gene. CDR1 and CDR2 from the germline V gene are SGHRS and YFSETQ. The CDR3 runs to 14 residues. CDR3 sequence reads: CASSLGTYQEAQYF. CDR3 bases: TGCGCCAGCAGCTTGGGAACATACCAAGAGGCCCAGTACTTC.

Concerning this clonotype: The CDR3 does not end in the conserved phenylalanine or tryptophan, so this is likely a read error. The chain is built from TRBV29-1 and TRBJ2-1; 7 bases map to TRBD2. This CDR3 comprises 15 residues. Unmatched junction bases numbered 9, after V lost 3 bases and J lost 4 bases. Germline assignment: CDR1 SQVTM and CDR2 ANQGSEA. CDR3: CSVDSGASGYNEQFS. The CDR3 region has the DNA TGCAGCGTTGACTCCGGGGCTAGCGGTTACAATGAGCAGTTCTCC.

This clonotype is a singleton in its sample. The junction differs from germline at one of its ends, possibly a read error. The J gene is TRBJ2-2, the V gene TRBV6-2 or TRBV6-3; 12 bases are a match to TRBD2. CDR1 is MNHEY and CDR2 is SVGEGT in the germline V gene. CDR3 length equals 16 residues. The CDR3 loop is CASSYPSGRAKGELVF. The CDR3 coding sequence is TGTGCCAGCAGTTATCCTAGCGGGAGGGCCAAGGGGGAGCTGGTGTTT.

A remark on this clonotype: It is likely a read error, because the conserved phenylalanine at the end of the CDR3 is missing. The rearrangement links TRBV7-9 to TRBJ2-1; D remains ambiguous. This CDR3 has 17 residues. Germline CDR1 reads SEHNR; CDR2 reads FQNEAQ (reference sequence). Written as DNA, the CDR3 is TGTGTCAGCAGCTTAGTCGGGCGGATGCCCTTCTACAATGAGCAGTTCCTC. Its protein product is CVSSLVGRMPFYNEQFL.

The chain has TRBV11-2 and TRBJ2-5; TRBD2 might be the D (5 bases). The CDR3 sequence is 13 residues long. The germline gives CDR1 SGHAT, CDR2 FQNNGV. The CDR3 reads CVGSLDIGDREYF. CDR3 DNA: TGTGTCGGCAGCTTAGATATCGGGGATCGCGAATACTTC.

Concerning this clonotype: A read error may produce the germline difference seen at one junction end. This chain joins TRBV6-6 and TRBJ1-2; TRBD1 might be the D (5 bases). The CDR3 has 15 residues. Per germline, CDR1 MNHNY and CDR2 SVGAGI (reference sequence). The CDR3 here is CANSLNRRGNYGYTF. DNA of the CDR3: TGTGCCAACAGTTTGAACAGGAGAGGGAACTATGGCTACACCTTC.

This clonotype was seen only once. Germline is not matched at one junction end, which may reflect a read error. The chain employs TRBV11-2 and TRBJ2-7; D may be TRBD2 (5 bases). This CDR3 comprises 14 residues. CDR1 and CDR2 (germline): SGHAT, FQNNGV. The CDR3 nucleotides are TGTGCCAGCAGCATGACTAACCCCCTCCTCGAGCAATACTTC. Its translation: CASSMTNPLLEQYF.

As to this clonotype: At one end the junction does not follow the germline gene, possibly because of a read error. V usage is TRBV29-1 and J usage is TRBJ2-1, with TRBD2 identical over 11 bases. CDR1 is SQVTM and CDR2 is ANQGSEA in the germline V gene. This CDR3 spans 14 amino acids. In nucleotides, the CDR3 is TGCAGCGTTGAAGGGACTAGCGGGCACAATGAGGAGTCCTTC. This encodes CSVEGTSGHNEESF.

In this sample, this clonotype turned up a few times. The chain combines TRBV7-3 with TRBJ2-5; unclear D gene. Trimming stripped 5 bases from V and 2 bases from J, with 9 bases between. Germline loops: CDR1 SGHTA, CDR2 FQGTGA. The CDR3 contains 13 residues. The CDR3 nucleotides read TGTGCCAGCAGCCGGCCAGCTCAAGAGACCCAGTACTTC. Translating gives CASSRPAQETQYF.

As regards this clonotype: One end of the junction is discordant with germline, which a read error may explain. The gene calls are TRBV11-2 and TRBJ2-1; the D gene is possibly TRBD2 (5 bases). This CDR3 region has 15 residues. From germline, CDR1 is SGHAT and CDR2 FQNNGV. CDR3 loop: CATSLDGSSYNGQFF. As DNA, the CDR3 is TGTGCCACTAGCTTAGATGGTAGCTCCTACAATGGGCAGTTCTTC.

This chain links TRBV2 with TRBJ2-1, with 11 bases fitting TRBD2. This CDR3 has 15 residues. Per germline, CDR1 SNHLY and CDR2 FYNNEI. V trimming: 5 bases; J trimming: 3 bases; junction bases outside the gene matches: 3. Here the CDR3 reads CASSKTSGIYNEQFF. The CDR3 DNA reads TGTGCCAGCAGTAAGACTAGCGGGATCTACAATGAGCAGTTCTTC.

About this clonotype: A much larger clone differs from this one at a single base, so this may be a read error. The J gene is TRBJ2-1, the V gene TRBV11-2, with no clear D. Germline-derived CDR1 and CDR2 are SGHAT and FQNNGV. The V and J ends lost 11 bases and 4 bases respectively, with 15 bases between them. The CDR3 is 13 amino acids. CDR3 region: CAGGSELYNEQFF. The CDR3 DNA sequence: TGTGCCGGCGGCTCAGAATTATACAATGAGCAGTTCTTC.

For this clonotype: A much larger clone is a single base away; this may be a read error. This chain links TRBV7-9 with TRBJ2-5, with a possible D match to TRBD2 (6 bases). Germline loops: CDR1 SEHNR, CDR2 FQNEAQ (reference sequence). There are 13 residues in the CDR3. CDR3 DNA: TGTGCCTGCAGGGAGGAGGACCAAGAGACCCAGTACTTC. Translating it yields CACREEDQETQYF.

The chain has TRBV6-1 and TRBJ2-5; 9 bases fit TRBD2. CDR3 size: 15 residues. Germline lookup yields CDR1 MNHNS and CDR2 SASEGT. The junction had 13 bases not matched to a gene; V was cut back by 9 bases and J by 5 bases. CDR3 sequence (DNA): TGTGCCAGTAGTATCCAAGCGGGAGGTTACGAGACCCAGTACTTC. Encoded protein: CASSIQAGGYETQYF.

With respect to this clonotype: One end of the junction does not line up with germline, which may come from a read error. The chain has TRBV12-3 or TRBV12-4 and TRBJ1-2; D not resolved. The CDR3 sequence is 12 residues long. Here the CDR3 DNA reads TGTGTCAGCAGCCTCGCGGGCTATGGCTACACATTC. This encodes CVSSLAGYGYTF.

The chain employs TRBV10-2 and TRBJ2-3, with a weak D call TRBD2 (6 bases). Germline V CDR1 and CDR2: WSHSY, SAAADI. The CDR3 is 16 amino acids. V was trimmed by 2 bases and J by 2 bases, leaving 14 bases between them. The CDR3 region is CASSERAGLNTDTQYF. CDR3 coding DNA: TGCGCCAGCAGTGAGCGTGCGGGGCTCAACACAGATACGCAGTATTTT.

The chain couples TRBV28 to TRBJ1-2; no definite D call. The CDR3 length is 12 residues. Germline CDR1 reads MDHEN; CDR2 reads SYDVKM. V lost 1 base to trimming and J lost 4 bases, with 4 bases between them. CDR3 sequence reads: CASSLSSYGYTF. In DNA, the CDR3 is TGTGCCAGCAGTTTATCAAGCTATGGCTACACCTTC.

This clonotype ranks as medium-sized (0.01 to 0.1%). The chain couples TRBV11-3 to TRBJ2-5; 15 positions agree with TRBD2. CDR3 size: 16 residues. The V gene's germline CDR1 is SGHNT and CDR2 YENEEA. V shed 5 bases and J 5 bases; nucleotides not matched to a gene: 6. CDR3 sequence reads: CASSPGLAGGIETQYF. CDR3 DNA: TGTGCCAGCAGCCCGGGACTAGCGGGAGGAATCGAGACCCAGTACTTC.

Of note for this clonotype: A much larger clone sits a single nucleotide away, making a read error possible. V and J are TRBV28 and TRBJ2-7, with D perhaps matching TRBD1 or TRBD2 (5 bases each). The CDR3 has 12 amino acids. The germline gives CDR1 MDHEN, CDR2 SYDVKM. This CDR3 reads CASSLSGRQSRF. CDR3 DNA sequence: TGTGCCAGCAGTTTATCGGGGCGACAATCGAGGTTC. Looking up the rest from reference TRBV28 and TRBJ2-7 gives the full variable domain: DVKVTQSSRYLVKRTGEKVFLECVQDMDHENMFWYRQDPGLGLRLIYFSYDVKMKEKGDIPEGYSVSREKKERFSLILESASTNQTSMYLCASSLSGRQSRFGPGTRLTVT.

With regard to this clonotype: The conserved phenylalanine or tryptophan normally closing the CDR3 is absent here, so this likely arose from a read error. V usage is TRBV14 and J usage is TRBJ2-1; D perhaps matches TRBD2 (6 bases). CDR3 length: 16 amino acids. Per germline, CDR1 SGHDN and CDR2 FVKESK. The CDR3 loop is CTSSQVGGTGLGEQFL. The CDR3 DNA follows: TGTACCAGCAGCCAAGTGGGCGGGACTGGCCTTGGTGAGCAGTTCCTC.

With respect to this clonotype: The junction and the germline gene differ at one end; a read error may be behind it. V gene TRBV6-1 combines with J gene TRBJ1-5, with TRBD1 as a possible D gene (6 bases). In germline, CDR1 is MNHNS, CDR2 SASEGT. This CDR3 is built from 16 residues. CDR3 loop: CVSSEGVQQGDQPQHF. Here the CDR3 DNA reads TGTGTCAGCAGTGAAGGGGTTCAACAGGGCGATCAGCCCCAGCACTTT.

This clonotype appeared many times. This chain's CDR3 is CATNEVYDGYTF. The CDR3 nucleotides are TGTGCCACCAATGAGGTCTACGATGGCTACACCTTC. The V and J genes are TRBV28 and TRBJ1-2; D unresolved. Trimming removed 10 bases at V and 6 bases at J, with 15 bases between. This CDR3 spans 12 amino acids. CDR1 and CDR2 (germline): MDHEN, SYDVKM.

This clonotype has only a few counts. The junction shows a germline mismatch at one end, possibly a read error. The chain combines TRBV28 with TRBJ2-5, with 10 bases matching TRBD2. CDR1 and CDR2 (germline): MDHEN, SYDVKM. This CDR3 spans 16 amino acids. CDR3 nucleotide sequence: TGTGCCAACAGTGCTAGCGGGGGTCGGGGTGGAGAGACCCAGTACTTC. This sequence encodes CANSASGGRGGETQYF.

This clonotype was recorded at least ten times. In nucleotides, the CDR3 is TGCGCCAGCAATCTGGCTAGCTCCTACAATGAGCAGTTCTTC. Residues: CASNLASSYNEQFF. The chain employs TRBV5-1 and TRBJ2-1, with unresolved D. Germline V gene sequence: CDR1 SGHRS, CDR2 YFSETQ. Trimming shortened V by 6 bases and J by 0 bases, and 10 bases separated the two germline ends. CDR3 size: 14 residues.

This clonotype was found once. A much bigger clone sits one base away, suggesting this may be a read error. The CDR3 does not close with the conserved phenylalanine or tryptophan, likely indicating a read error. The chain couples TRBV12-3 or TRBV12-4 to TRBJ2-2; D is tentatively TRBD1 or TRBD2 (5 bases each). The V gene lost 7 bases and the J gene lost 4 bases, with 19 bases spanning the gap. CDR3 length: 16 amino acids. The CDR3 here is CASTKGDGPSTGELFS. The DNA for the CDR3 is TGTGCCAGCACCAAAGGGGACGGACCGAGCACCGGGGAGCTGTTTTCT.

The V and J genes are TRBV6-5 and TRBJ2-7, with D unresolved. Trimming left V 7 bases short and J 2 bases short, with 12 bases between. The germline V gene has CDR1 MNHEY and CDR2 SVGAGI. The CDR3 totals 13 residues. The CDR3: CASTSSLTYEQYF. The CDR3 DNA is TGTGCCAGCACTTCCTCGCTTACCTACGAGCAGTACTTC.